Detailed here is one T cell receptor beta chain. This clone was picked up a small number of times. Its antigen is unknown. No much larger clone is present one base from it, and per-base qualities are unavailable. Compared with germline, V lacks 6 bases and J lacks 3 bases; bases without a gene match: 24. Including cysteine and phenylalanine, the CDR3 has 20 amino acids. The entry retains the CDR3 DNA only, 60 bases that are in frame from base 1. CDR1 and CDR2 are drawn from the germline V gene: SQVTM, ANQGSEA. The protocol used for the library was the immunoSEQ multiplex PCR assay. For the multiplex PCR, a mixture combining 60 forward primers for TCR Vbeta segments and 13 reverse primers for TCR Jbeta segments was used. Amplification of the CDR3 region of rearranged TCR beta genes was performed with a multiplex PCR assay on genomic DNA. The amplified TCR beta libraries were sequenced on the Illumina HiSeq System as 87-base-pair reads. For the original study's pipeline: Across the 600 to 700 repertoires, a later analysis counted roughly 77 million unique TCR beta chains, around 11 million of which were shared by at least two donors. Raw reads were error-corrected and collapsed into unique sequences by a nearest-neighbor algorithm in which closely related sequences were merged to remove PCR and sequencing errors. CDR3 sequences were aligned to IMGT reference sequences to assign V, D and J gene segments. For a sequence to be retained, a match of at least six nucleotides was required to both a V gene segment and a J gene segment. Rearrangements were called productive when the CDR3 lacked stop codons and stayed in frame with V and J; all others were non-productive. Following IMGT convention, CDR3 was defined as the stretch from the second conserved V-encoded cysteine up to the conserved J-encoded phenylalanine. The earlier analysis of 587 of the donors excluded sequences that lacked an unambiguous match to a single V gene segment. In an earlier analysis of 450 to 700 of the donors, V segments were called functional above 56.7% productive rearrangements and were called segregating when the between-donor standard deviation exceeded 5%. To diagnose cytomegalovirus status from the catalog of TCR beta chain sequences, a statistical classification framework was built. In a later analysis, V and J genes were assigned by comparing TCR nucleotide sequences against IMGT/GENE-DB human TR gene sequences. The TCRdist pipeline was used in a later analysis to assign CDR3 sequences and most-parsimonious VDJ recombination scenarios. In a later analysis, each TCR beta chain was defined by its CDR3 amino acid sequence together with its V-gene family, and reads without a unique V-gene family were excluded. In a later analysis, fewer than 650 highly shared, low-generation-probability nucleotide sequences were removed to address suspected cross-contamination and a sequencing artifact. In a later analysis, a clonal expansion index for each public chain was calculated from normalized within-repertoire ranks of inferred template counts. In a later analysis, generation probabilities were computed with a VDJ recombination model fitted to out-of-frame rearrangements, and the resulting probabilities were checked against IGoR. Hypergeometric tests were used in a later analysis to score TCR-TCR, TCR-HLA and TCR-CMV co-occurrence, with a repertoire-size bias correction applied to the TCR pairs. A later analysis estimated false discovery rates by permuting HLA or CMV assignments 20 times. A later analysis grouped co-occurring TCRs with DBSCAN, adding TCRdist sequence similarity when clustering within HLA-allele-positive subsets. Co-occurrence clustering excluded repertoires with fewer than 30,000 or more than 120,000 public chains, plus five with anomalous nucleotide sharing. Drawn from immuneACCESS, this table holds only the in-frame rearrangements with V and J called that TCRdb kept. Clones are partly lost; checked studies trace under half to an unresolved V gene and leave the rest unexplained. V, J and clone size were drawn from that table, and D and trimming were deduced from the DNA. For this sample the table gives approximately 84,000 clones, of which 75% were detected only once. 2% to 2.5% of the sample comes from the top ten.

This sample is part of a study of cytomegalovirus exposure and HLA in healthy donors (dated by TCRdb to the late 2010s). About the study as a whole: In an earlier analysis of 587 of the donors, about 270 Gb of sequence data and about 110 million unique TCR beta sequences from approximately 180 million T cells were reported. Around 330 gigabases of sequencing data and around 85 million unique TCR sequences made up an early release that covered about 640 HLA-typed donors. Of the roughly 400 genotyped donors, approximately 83% fell in the genetic ancestry cluster associated with self-reported Caucasian donors. The study was designed to test whether signatures of past pathogen exposure could be identified by cataloging public T cell receptors. The study used immunosequencing to profile the T cell repertoires of under 700 subjects and linked those repertoires to cytomegalovirus serostatus. In addition to the first cohort of around 670 subjects, a separate validation cohort of 130 or so different subjects was used. The study combined high-throughput TCR immunosequencing, statistical association of individual TCRs with disease status, and machine learning to predict cytomegalovirus infection status. In a later analysis, previously published TCR beta repertoires from some 640 donors were re-analyzed and high-resolution HLA genotyping was added so that TCR occurrence patterns could be studied. In the later analysis, no new phenotypic data were used to find candidate immune exposures; instead, reliance was placed on TCR beta sequences and their occurrence across donors. An earlier analysis of roughly 600 of the donors used high-throughput TCR beta sequencing to judge whether each TCR beta V gene segment behaved as functional or pseudogenic. Donor age, sex, ethnicity and CMV serostatus were compiled alongside the repertoire data. A later genetic analysis took genome-wide SNP genotypes for about 55% of the roughly 700 donors and used that subset as a discovery cohort. All discovery cohort repertoires had been generated on a single sequencing platform. HLA typing covered class I and class II loci at four-digit resolution. Typing coverage varied by locus: roughly 629-640 donors for A, B, C, DRB1 and DQB1; roughly 560 for DQA1; approximately 570 for DPA1; around 490 for DPB1. Roughly five DR-DQ haplotypes were handled as single units for association and clustering, since linkage in the cohort was strong. Among some 410 genotyped donors of the cohort, an average of roughly 230,000 unique TCR beta nucleotide sequences was sequenced per donor, of which 15% to 20% were non-productive. The investigation overall reported the following: In a later genetic analysis, fewer N-insertions in productive TCRs were reported among donors in an Asian-associated ancestry cluster than the approximately 710-donor mean. A cluster of highly shared sequence variants was judged likely to represent a technical artifact of the sequencing pipeline. A later analysis found that TCR association rates varied across HLA loci, with DRB1 alleles showing the most associated TCRs and HLA-C alleles the fewest. Presence/absence analyses assumed roughly uniform sequencing depth across donors, an assumption that may not hold. In vitro tests confirmed that a few of the cytomegalovirus-associated TCR beta chains recognize cytomegalovirus antigens. In a later analysis, most CMV-associated TCR beta chains were found to appear HLA-restricted, with HLA associations seemingly driven largely by CMV exposure. Some IMGT-functional V segments, including TRBV6-2 and TRBV6-3, could not be distinguished by the 87-base-pair reads and were therefore excluded. The classifier was reported to diagnose cytomegalovirus status with high specificity and sensitivity in both the original and validation cohorts. At a false discovery rate of 0.05, a later analysis linked 16,951 TCR beta sequences to specific HLA alleles. The study gave a list of about 170 TCR beta chains associated with cytomegalovirus. A later analysis reported that several top co-occurrence clusters appeared linked to parvovirus B19, influenza, CMV and Epstein-Barr virus. Because HLA typing was unavailable for some donors at each locus, only the typed subset was used in association tests. CMV serostatus was the only immune exposure information available for the cohort. A later analysis found that HLA-associated TCR beta chains were more clonally expanded and had lower generation probabilities than equally common non-associated chains. Strong co-occurrence of HLA alleles, especially DR and DQ, made assigning TCR associations to individual alleles difficult. A further reported finding was that TCR beta sequences accurately predicted the HLA-A and HLA-B alleles for most subjects in the first cohort. Because counts were too low, some 17 rarely observed V segments, including chromosome 9 orphons, were excluded from the earlier analysis of several hundred of the donors. A later genetic analysis associated a missense DCLRE1C variant with V-gene and J-gene trimming of TCR beta chains, and an independent cohort replicated the association. This cohort had only TCR beta chains sequenced, and the lack of alpha or paired-chain data limited which features could be detected. Linkage disequilibrium might explain the correlated functional status among segregating V segments, but an unknown experimental factor could not be excluded. Most TCR sequences were observed very rarely across donors, whereas some public TCRs were present in many individuals. According to the authors, the approach could potentially be generalized to other disease states and immunological phenotypes. In an earlier analysis of 587 of the donors, most TCR beta V segments appeared in productive rearrangements about 90% or about 30% of the time, broadly matching IMGT annotations.

The cohort comprised some 730 healthy bone marrow donors. Cohort members were all nominally healthy when sampled, although unrecorded immune exposures were likely present. The donor tested CMV seronegative, placing the donor among the approximately 400 seronegative members of the cohort. A peripheral blood sample was provided by each donor, and peripheral blood mononuclear cells were used for TCR beta sequencing. The Qiagen DNeasy Blood Extraction Kit was used to extract genomic DNA from the blood cell samples. Material: PBMCs. The chain employs TRBV29-1 and TRBJ2-2; 8 bases in the junction line up with TRBD2. This clonotype was obtained from a middle-aged man in good health and CMV-seronegative. Read as DNA, the sequence is TGCAGCGTCCTCCCTCTCCCGGGACTAGGGATGCAAGAACACACCGGGGAGCTGTTTTTT. Its protein reads: CSVLPLPGLGMQEHTGELFF.